This T cell receptor (beta chain) was recorded in a study of OX40 agonist ivuxolimab in advanced cancers. Profiling relied on immunoSEQ multiplex PCR, and the TCRdb table lists in-frame clones only, not all of them. Here the sample spans about 50,000 clones, approximately 84% being singletons. Germline V gene lookup returns CDR1 MDHEN and CDR2 SYDVKM. This CDR3 is built from 12 residues. The J segment lost 7 bases and the V segment lost 4 bases, leaving 3 bases of the junction unmatched. The starting material was CD4+ or CD8+ T cells sorted from blood, obtained in a trial of the OX40 agonist ivuxolimab. The V and J genes are TRBV28 and TRBJ1-1, with 7 bases matching TRBD1. The clonotype comes from an adult with an advanced solid tumor such as melanoma, head and neck, liver or kidney cancer. CDR3 in amino acids: CASSWGTVEAFF. The CDR3 region has the DNA TGTGCCAGCAGTTGGGGGACAGTTGAAGCTTTCTTT.